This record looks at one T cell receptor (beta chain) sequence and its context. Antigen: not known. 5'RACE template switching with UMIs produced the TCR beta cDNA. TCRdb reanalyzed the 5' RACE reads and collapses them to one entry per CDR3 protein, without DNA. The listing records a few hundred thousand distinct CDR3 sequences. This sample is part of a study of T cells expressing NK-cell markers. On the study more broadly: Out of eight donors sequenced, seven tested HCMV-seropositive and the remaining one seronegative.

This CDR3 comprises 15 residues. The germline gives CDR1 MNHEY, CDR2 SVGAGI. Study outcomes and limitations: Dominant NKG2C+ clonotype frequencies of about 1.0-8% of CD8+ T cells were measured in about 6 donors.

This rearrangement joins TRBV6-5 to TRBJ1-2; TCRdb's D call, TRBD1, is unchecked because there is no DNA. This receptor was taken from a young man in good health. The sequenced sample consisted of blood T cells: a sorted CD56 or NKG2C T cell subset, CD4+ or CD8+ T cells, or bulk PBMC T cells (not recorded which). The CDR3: CASSYYTGYDYGYTF.